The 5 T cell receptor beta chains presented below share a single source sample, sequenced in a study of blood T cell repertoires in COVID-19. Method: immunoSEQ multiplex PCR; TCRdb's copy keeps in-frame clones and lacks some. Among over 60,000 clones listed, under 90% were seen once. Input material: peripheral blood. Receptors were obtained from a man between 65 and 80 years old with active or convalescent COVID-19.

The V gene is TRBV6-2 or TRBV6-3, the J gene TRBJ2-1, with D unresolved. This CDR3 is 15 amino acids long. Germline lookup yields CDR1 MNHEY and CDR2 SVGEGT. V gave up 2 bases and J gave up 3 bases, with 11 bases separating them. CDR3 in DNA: TGTGCCAGCAGTTACGACGAAGACTTCTACAATGAGCAGTTCTTC. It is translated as CASSYDEDFYNEQFF.

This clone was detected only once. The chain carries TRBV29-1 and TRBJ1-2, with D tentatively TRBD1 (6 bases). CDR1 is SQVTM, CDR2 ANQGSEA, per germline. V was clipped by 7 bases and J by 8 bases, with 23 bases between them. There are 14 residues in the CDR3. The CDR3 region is CSALTGRGASGYTF. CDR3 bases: TGCAGCGCATTAACGGGACGGGGGGCATCGGGCTACACCTTC. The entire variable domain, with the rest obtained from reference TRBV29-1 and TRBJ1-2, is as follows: SAVISQKPSRDICQRGTSLTIQCQVDSQVTMMFWYRQQPGQSLTLIATANQGSEATYESGFVIDKFPISRPNLTFSTLTVSNMSPEDSSIYLCSALTGRGASGYTFGSGTRLTVV.

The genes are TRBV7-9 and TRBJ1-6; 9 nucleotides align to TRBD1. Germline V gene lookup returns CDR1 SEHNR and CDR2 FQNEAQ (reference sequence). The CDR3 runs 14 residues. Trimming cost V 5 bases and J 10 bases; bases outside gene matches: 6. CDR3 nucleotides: TGTGCCAGCAGCCCGGACAGGGGAAAATCACCCCTCCACTTT. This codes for CASSPDRGKSPLHF.

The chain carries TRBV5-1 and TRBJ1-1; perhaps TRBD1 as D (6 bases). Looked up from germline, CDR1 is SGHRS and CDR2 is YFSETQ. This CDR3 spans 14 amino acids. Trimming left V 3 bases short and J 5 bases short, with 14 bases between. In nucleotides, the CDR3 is TGCGCCAGCAGCTGGGACACCTGGGGGACTGAAGCTTTCTTT. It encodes CASSWDTWGTEAFF.

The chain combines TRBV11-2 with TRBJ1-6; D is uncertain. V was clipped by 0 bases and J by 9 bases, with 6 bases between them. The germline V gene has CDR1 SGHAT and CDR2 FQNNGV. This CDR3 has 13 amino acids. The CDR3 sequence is CASSLDVLSPLHF. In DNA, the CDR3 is TGTGCCAGCAGCTTAGATGTACTTTCACCCCTCCACTTT.